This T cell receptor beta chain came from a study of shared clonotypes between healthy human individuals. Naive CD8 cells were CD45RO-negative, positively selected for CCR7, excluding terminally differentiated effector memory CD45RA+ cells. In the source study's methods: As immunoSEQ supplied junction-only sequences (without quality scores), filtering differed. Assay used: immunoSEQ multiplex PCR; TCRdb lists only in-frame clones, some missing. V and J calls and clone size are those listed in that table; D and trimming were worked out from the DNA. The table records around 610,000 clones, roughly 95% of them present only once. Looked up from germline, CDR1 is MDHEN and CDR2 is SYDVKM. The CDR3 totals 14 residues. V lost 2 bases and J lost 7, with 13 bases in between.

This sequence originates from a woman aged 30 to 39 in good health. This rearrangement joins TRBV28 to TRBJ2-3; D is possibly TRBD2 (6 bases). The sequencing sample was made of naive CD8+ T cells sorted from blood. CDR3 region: CASSLRGSRNTQYF. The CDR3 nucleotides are TGTGCCAGCAGTTTACGGGGGAGTAGAAATACGCAGTATTTT.